This T cell receptor beta chain was documented in a study of T cell responses to AZD1222 COVID-19 vaccine. The assay was immunoSEQ multiplex PCR, and TCRdb's table has in-frame clones only and misses some. The sample carries around 84,000 clones, approximately 90% recorded once. V shed 6 bases and J 0 bases; nucleotides not matched to a gene: 5. Germline V lookup: CDR1 MDHEN, CDR2 SYDVKM. The CDR3 length is 15 residues. V gene TRBV28 combines with J gene TRBJ1-1, with 9 bases that match TRBD1. Sequencing was performed on peripheral blood, taken on day 0 of MenACWY control vaccination. The sequence was collected from an adult in good health. This CDR3 is CASRGTGPVNTEAFF. CDR3 nucleotides: TGTGCCAGCAGGGGGACAGGGCCTGTGAACACTGAAGCTTTCTTT.